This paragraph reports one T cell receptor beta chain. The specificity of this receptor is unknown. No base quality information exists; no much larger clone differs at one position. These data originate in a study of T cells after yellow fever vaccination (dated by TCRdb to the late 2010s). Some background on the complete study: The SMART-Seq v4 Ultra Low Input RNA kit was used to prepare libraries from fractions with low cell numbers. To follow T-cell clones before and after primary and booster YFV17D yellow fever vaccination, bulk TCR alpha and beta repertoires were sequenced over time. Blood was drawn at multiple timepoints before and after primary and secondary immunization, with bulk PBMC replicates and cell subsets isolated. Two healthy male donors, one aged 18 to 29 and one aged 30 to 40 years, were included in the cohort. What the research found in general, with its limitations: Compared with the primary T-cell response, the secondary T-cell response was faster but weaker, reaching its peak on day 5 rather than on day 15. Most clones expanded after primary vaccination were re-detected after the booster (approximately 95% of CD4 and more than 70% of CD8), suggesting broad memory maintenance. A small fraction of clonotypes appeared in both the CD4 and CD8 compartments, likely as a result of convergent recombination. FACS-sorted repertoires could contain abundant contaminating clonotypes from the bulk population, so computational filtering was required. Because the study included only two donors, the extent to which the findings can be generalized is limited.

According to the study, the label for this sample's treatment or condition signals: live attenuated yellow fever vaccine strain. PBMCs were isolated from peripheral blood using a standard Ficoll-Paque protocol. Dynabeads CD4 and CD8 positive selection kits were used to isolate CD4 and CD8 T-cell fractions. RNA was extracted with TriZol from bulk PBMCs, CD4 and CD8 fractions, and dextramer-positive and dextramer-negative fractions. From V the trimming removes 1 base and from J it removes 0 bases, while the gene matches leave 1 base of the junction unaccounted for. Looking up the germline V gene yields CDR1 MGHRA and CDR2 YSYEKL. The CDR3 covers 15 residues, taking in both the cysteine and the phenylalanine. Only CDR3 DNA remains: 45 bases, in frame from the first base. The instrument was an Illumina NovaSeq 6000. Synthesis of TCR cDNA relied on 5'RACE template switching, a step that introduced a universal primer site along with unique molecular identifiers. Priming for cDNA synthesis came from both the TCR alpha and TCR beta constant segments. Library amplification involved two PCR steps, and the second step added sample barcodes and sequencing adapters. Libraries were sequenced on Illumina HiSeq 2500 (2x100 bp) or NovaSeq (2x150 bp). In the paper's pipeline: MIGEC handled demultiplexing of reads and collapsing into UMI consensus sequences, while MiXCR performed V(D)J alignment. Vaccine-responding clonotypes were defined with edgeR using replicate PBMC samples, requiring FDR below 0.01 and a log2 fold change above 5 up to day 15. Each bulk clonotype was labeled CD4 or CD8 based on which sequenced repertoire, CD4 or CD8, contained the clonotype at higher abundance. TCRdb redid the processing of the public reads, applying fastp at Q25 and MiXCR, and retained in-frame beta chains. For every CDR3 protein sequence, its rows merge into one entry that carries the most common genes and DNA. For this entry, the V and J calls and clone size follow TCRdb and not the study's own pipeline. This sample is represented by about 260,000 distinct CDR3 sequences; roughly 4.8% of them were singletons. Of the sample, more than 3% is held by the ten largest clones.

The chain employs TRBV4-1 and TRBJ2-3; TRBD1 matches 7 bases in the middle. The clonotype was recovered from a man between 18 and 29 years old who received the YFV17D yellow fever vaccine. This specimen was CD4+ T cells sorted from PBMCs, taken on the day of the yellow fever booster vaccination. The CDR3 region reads CASSQGQGSTDTQYF. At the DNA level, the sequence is TGCGCCAGCAGCCAAGGACAGGGAAGCACAGATACGCAGTATTTT.